This entry lists 19 T cell receptor beta chains sequenced from one sample in a study of T cells expressing NK-cell markers. TCRdb re-called the 5' RACE reads and catalogs CDR3 proteins one per entry, DNA excluded. Recorded for this sample: 550,000 or so distinct CDR3 sequences. The sample was blood T cells: a sorted CD56 or NKG2C T cell subset, CD4+ or CD8+ T cells, or bulk PBMC T cells (not recorded which). These receptors all stem from a man between 18 and 29 years old in good health.

The gene calls are TRBV7-2 and TRBJ2-5; TCRdb's D call of TRBD2 is untestable without DNA. In germline, CDR1 is SGHTA, CDR2 FQGNSA. There are 17 residues in the CDR3. The CDR3 loop reads CASSFYRSSQEQETQYF.

The chain joins TRBV29-1 to TRBJ1-1. Germline V CDR1 and CDR2: SQVTM, ANQGSEA. CDR3 size: 12 residues. The CDR3 protein is CSAHGGGTEAFF.

The V and J genes are TRBV9 and TRBJ2-7; the TCRdb D gene call, TRBD1, has no DNA to confirm it. CDR1 and CDR2 (germline): SGDLS, YYNGEE. The CDR3 loop spans 15 amino acids. CDR3 residues: CASSVGLRDISEQYF.

The CDR3 sequence is CASRLSPSTGANSNQPQHF. The chain combines TRBV12-3 or TRBV12-4 with TRBJ1-5; there is no DNA to check the TCRdb D call of TRBD1. The CDR3 is 19 residues long.

The chain employs TRBV29-1 and TRBJ2-4. The CDR3 is 13 amino acids. CDR1 and CDR2 (germline): SQVTM, ANQGSEA. The CDR3 region is CSVTALAKNIQYF.

The chain recombines TRBV6-2 or TRBV6-3 with TRBJ2-7; TCRdb's D call of TRBD2 is untestable without DNA. Looked up from germline, CDR1 is MNHEY and CDR2 is SVGEGT. CDR3 length: 15 amino acids. CDR3 region: CASRPPTGGAYEQYF.

This chain connects TRBV12-3 or TRBV12-4 to TRBJ2-7. This CDR3 is built from 15 residues. This CDR3 is CASSLSPDSSYEQYF.

The CDR3 reads CASSSLGGQWGSYEQYF. The rearrangement uses TRBV5-5 and TRBJ2-7; TCRdb indicates TRBD1, and absent DNA this call remains unverified. CDR3 size: 17 residues. Germline V gene sequence: CDR1 SGHKS, CDR2 YYEKEE (reference sequence).

This chain connects TRBV11-2 to TRBJ1-1. The V gene's germline CDR1 is SGHAT and CDR2 FQNNGV. The length of the CDR3 is 15 residues. The chain's CDR3 is CASSLDLAASYEAFF. The whole variable domain, remainder taken from reference TRBV11-2 and TRBJ1-1, is EAGVAQSPRYKIIEKRQSVAFWCNPISGHATLYWYQQILGQGPKLLIQFQNNGVVDDSQLPKDRFSAERLKGVDSTLKIQPAKLEDSAVYLCASSLDLAASYEAFFGQGTRLTVV.

This rearrangement joins TRBV11-2 to TRBJ2-1; the D call of TRBD1 rests on TCRdb alone, since no DNA is present to check it. This CDR3 contains 14 residues. The germline gives CDR1 SGHAT, CDR2 FQNNGV. The CDR3 here is CASSLFRGDNEQFF.

The gene calls are TRBV20-1 and TRBJ2-3. Germline-derived CDR1 and CDR2 are DFQATT and SNEGSKA (reference sequence). CDR3 size: 14 residues. The chain's CDR3 is CSARASRQTGTQYF.

This CDR3 reads CASRFPLDLAGELFF. The chain uses TRBV12-3 or TRBV12-4 and TRBJ2-2; as DNA is missing, the TRBD2 call by TCRdb cannot be tested. The CDR3 sequence is 15 residues long.

The rearrangement links TRBV19 to TRBJ2-1; TCRdb outputs TRBD2, but without DNA this stays unchecked. CDR3 length: 14 residues. The germline V gene encodes CDR1 LNHDA and CDR2 SQIVND (reference sequence). CDR3 residues: CASSIDRLKGRKFF.

This rearrangement joins TRBV6-5 to TRBJ2-7; the D gene TCRdb calls, TRBD2, cannot be checked with no DNA. CDR3 length equals 14 residues. CDR1 and CDR2 from the germline V gene are MNHEY and SVGAGI. The chain's CDR3 is CASSYRASSGEQYF.

This chain connects TRBV28 to TRBJ2-7; the TCRdb call, TRBD1, lacks DNA for checking. Germline loops: CDR1 MDHEN, CDR2 SYDVKM. The CDR3 covers 15 residues. CDR3 sequence: CASSPYDSKLDEQYF.

This chain joins TRBV27 and TRBJ2-3; the D gene TCRdb calls, TRBD2, cannot be checked with no DNA. Germline CDR1 and CDR2: MNHEY and SMNVEV (reference sequence). The CDR3 consists of 13 residues. CDR3 amino acids: CASSNLLADTQYF.

The V gene is TRBV10-3, the J gene TRBJ2-6; with no DNA, the TCRdb D assignment of TRBD1 cannot be verified. This CDR3 comprises 16 residues. Germline V gene lookup returns CDR1 ENHRY and CDR2 SYGVKD. CDR3 residues: CAIKVGRGTGANVLTF.

The rearrangement links TRBV7-9 to TRBJ2-1; TCRdb names TRBD2, which stays unverified in the absence of DNA. The CDR3 covers 13 residues. Looked up from germline, CDR1 is SEHNR and CDR2 is FQNEAQ (reference sequence). The CDR3 sequence: CAREDPGSGEQFF.

The genes are TRBV3-1 and TRBJ2-7; TCRdb calls TRBD2, which cannot be checked without DNA. The CDR3 has 17 residues. Germline V CDR1 and CDR2: LGHDT, YNNKEL (reference sequence). CDR3 residues: CASSQPGKREGLDEQYF.